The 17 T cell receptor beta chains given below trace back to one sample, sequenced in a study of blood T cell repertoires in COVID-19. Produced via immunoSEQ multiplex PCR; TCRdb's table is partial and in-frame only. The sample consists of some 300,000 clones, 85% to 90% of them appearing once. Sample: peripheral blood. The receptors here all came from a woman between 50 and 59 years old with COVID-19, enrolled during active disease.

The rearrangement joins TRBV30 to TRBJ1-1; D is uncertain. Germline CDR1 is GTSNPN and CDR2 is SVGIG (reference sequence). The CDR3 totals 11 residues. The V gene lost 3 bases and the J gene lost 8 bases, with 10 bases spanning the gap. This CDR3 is CAWREGGEAFF. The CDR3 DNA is TGTGCCTGGAGGGAAGGAGGGGAAGCTTTCTTT.

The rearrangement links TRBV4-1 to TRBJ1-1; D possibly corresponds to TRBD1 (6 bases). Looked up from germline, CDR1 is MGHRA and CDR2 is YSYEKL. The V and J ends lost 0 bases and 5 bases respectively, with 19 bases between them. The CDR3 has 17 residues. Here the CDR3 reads CASSQDWGGPRATEAFF. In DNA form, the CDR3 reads TGCGCCAGCAGCCAAGACTGGGGGGGCCCCCGGGCTACTGAAGCTTTCTTT.

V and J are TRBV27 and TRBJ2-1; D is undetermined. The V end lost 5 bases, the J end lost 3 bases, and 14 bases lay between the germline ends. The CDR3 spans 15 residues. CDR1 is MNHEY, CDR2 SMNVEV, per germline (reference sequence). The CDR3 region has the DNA TGTGCCAGCAGTCGAGGCCCCCCCGTCTACAATGAGCAGTTCTTC. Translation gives CASSRGPPVYNEQFF.

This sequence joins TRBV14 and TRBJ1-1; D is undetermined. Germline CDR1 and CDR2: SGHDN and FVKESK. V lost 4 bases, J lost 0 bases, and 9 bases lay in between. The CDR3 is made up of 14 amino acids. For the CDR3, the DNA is TGTGCCAGCAGCCGAAAGCTACTGAACACTGAAGCTTTCTTT. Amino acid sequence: CASSRKLLNTEAFF.

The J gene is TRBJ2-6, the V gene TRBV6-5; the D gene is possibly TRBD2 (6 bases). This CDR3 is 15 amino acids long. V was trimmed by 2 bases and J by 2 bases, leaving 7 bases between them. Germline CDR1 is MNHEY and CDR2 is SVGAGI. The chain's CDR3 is CASSYAGTGANVLTF. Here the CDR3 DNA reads TGTGCCAGCAGTTACGCGGGAACTGGGGCCAACGTCCTGACTTTC.

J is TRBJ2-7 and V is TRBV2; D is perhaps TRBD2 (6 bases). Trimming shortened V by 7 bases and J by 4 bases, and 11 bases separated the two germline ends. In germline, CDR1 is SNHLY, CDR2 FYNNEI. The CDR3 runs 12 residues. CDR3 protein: CASNAGPYEQYF. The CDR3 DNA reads TGTGCCAGCAATGCGGGACCGTACGAGCAGTACTTC.

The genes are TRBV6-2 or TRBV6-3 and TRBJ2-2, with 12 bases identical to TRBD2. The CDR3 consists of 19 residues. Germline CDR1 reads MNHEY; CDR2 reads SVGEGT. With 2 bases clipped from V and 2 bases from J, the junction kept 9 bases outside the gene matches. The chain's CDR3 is CASSYQGASGRANTGELFF. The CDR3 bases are TGTGCCAGCAGTTACCAAGGGGCTAGCGGGAGGGCCAACACCGGGGAGCTGTTTTTT.

CDR3 in DNA: TGTGCCAGCAGCTTGGAGCAGGGGAACTATGGCTACACCTTC. This sequence encodes CASSLEQGNYGYTF. The chain links TRBV5-6 to TRBJ1-2, with D possibly TRBD1 on 6 matching bases. Germline lookup yields CDR1 SGHDT and CDR2 YYEEEE. This CDR3 is built from 14 residues. Trimming removed 0 bases from V and 2 bases from J, with 8 bases in between.

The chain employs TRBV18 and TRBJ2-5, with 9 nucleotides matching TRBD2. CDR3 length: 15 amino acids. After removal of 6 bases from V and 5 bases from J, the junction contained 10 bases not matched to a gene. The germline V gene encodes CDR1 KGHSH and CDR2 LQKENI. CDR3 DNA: TGTGCCAGCTCCCCTATAGCGGGAGCTTGGGAGACCCAGTACTTC. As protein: CASSPIAGAWETQYF. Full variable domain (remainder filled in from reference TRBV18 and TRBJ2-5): NAGVMQNPRHLVRRRGQEARLRCSPMKGHSHVYWYRQLPEEGLKFMVYLQKENIIDESGMPKERFSAEFPKEGPSILRIQQVVRGDSAAYFCASSPIAGAWETQYFGPGTRLLVL.

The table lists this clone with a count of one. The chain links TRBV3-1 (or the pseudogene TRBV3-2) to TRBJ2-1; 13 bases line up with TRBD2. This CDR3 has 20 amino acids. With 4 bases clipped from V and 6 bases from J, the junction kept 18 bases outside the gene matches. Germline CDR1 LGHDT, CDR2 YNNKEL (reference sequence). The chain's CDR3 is CASSPTPGTSGIATGNEQFF. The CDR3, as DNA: TGTGCCAGCAGCCCAACCCCCGGGACTAGCGGGATTGCTACGGGCAATGAGCAGTTCTTC.

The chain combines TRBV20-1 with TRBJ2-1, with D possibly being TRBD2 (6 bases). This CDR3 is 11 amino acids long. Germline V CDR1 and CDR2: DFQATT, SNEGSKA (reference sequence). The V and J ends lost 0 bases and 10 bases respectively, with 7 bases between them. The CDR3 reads CSARDGGEQFF. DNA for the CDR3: TGCAGTGCTAGAGATGGAGGGGAGCAGTTCTTC.

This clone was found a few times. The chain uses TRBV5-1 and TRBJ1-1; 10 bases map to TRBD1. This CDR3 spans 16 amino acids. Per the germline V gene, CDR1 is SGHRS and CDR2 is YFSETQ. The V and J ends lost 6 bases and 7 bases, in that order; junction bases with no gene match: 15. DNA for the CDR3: TGCGCCAGCACTATACGCGCCGGGACAGGGGCCGTTGAAGCTTTCTTT. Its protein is CASTIRAGTGAVEAFF.

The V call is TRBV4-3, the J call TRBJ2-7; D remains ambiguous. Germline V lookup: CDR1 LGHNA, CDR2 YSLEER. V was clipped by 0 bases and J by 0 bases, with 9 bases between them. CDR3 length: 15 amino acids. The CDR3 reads CASSQDLGNSYEQYF. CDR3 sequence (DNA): TGCGCCAGCAGCCAAGATCTTGGCAACTCCTACGAGCAGTACTTC.

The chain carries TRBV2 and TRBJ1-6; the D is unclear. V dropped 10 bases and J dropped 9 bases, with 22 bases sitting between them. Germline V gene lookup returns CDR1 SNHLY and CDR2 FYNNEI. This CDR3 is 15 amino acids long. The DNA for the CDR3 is TGTGCCACCACCGGACTTTGGGTCGGTAGTTCACCCCTCCACTTT. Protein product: CATTGLWVGSSPLHF. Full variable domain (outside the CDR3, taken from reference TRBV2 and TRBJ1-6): EPEVTQTPSHQVTQMGQEVILRCVPISNHLYFYWYRQILGQKVEFLVSFYNNEISEKSEIFDDQFSVERPDGSNFTLKIRSTKLEDSAMYFCATTGLWVGSSPLHFGNGTRLTVT.

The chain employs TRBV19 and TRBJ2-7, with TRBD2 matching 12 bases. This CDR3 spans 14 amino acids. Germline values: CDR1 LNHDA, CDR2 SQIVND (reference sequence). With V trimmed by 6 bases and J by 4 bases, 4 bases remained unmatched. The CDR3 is CASRSGTSGYEQYF. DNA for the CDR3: TGTGCCAGTAGATCCGGGACTAGCGGGTACGAGCAGTACTTC.

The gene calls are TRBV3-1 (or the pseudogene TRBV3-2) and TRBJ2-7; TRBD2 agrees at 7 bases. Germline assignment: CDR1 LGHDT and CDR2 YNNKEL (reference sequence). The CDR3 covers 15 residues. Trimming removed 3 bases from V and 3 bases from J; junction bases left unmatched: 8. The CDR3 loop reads CASSQSLARDYEQYF. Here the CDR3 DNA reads TGTGCCAGCAGCCAGTCACTAGCGAGGGACTACGAGCAGTACTTC.

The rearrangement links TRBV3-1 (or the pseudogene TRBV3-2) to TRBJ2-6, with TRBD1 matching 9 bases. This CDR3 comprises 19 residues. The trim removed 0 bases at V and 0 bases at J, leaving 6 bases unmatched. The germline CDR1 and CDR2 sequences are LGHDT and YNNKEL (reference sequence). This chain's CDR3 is CASSQDLGTGPSGANVLTF. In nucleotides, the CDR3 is TGTGCCAGCAGCCAAGATCTAGGGACAGGGCCCTCTGGGGCCAACGTCCTGACTTTC.